The clone carrying this T cell receptor beta chain was observed a handful of times. Time point in this sample: pre-sensitization, week 0. The treatment here: therapeutic diphenylcyclopropenone sensitization with weekly scalp DPC. This sample was taken from a study of human T cells and chemical hapten exposure. Study at large: DPC (0.01%) was patch tested on the upper back and read at 6 days.

This CDR3 is built from 16 residues. Germline CDR1 and CDR2: SGDLS and YYNGEE. With V trimmed by 4 bases and J by 4 bases, 11 bases remained unmatched. TCRdb re-derived calls from the RACE reads in MiXCR, one entry per CDR3 protein. The table lists more than 250,000 distinct CDR3 sequences, 7.5% to 9% of them singletons, with more than 1% in the top ten. This sequence originates from a man younger than 30 with alopecia areata. Some clones in this sample may be carry-over from other donors' samples. The chain is built from TRBV9 and TRBJ2-3; 8 nucleotides agree with TRBD1. The source material was whole blood, sampled in connection with sensitization to the hapten diphenylcyclopropenone (DPC). The CDR3 bases are TGTGCCAGCAGCCCTCCACAGGGGGGTTATTCAGATACGCAGTATTTT. Amino acids: CASSPPQGGYSDTQYF.